The 2 T cell receptor beta chains presented below share a single source sample, sequenced in a study of identical twins. TCRdb re-called the 5' RACE reads with MiXCR, one entry per CDR3 protein. Of around 480,000 distinct CDR3 sequences listed, 12% to 15% are singletons. These same data were also listed under a study on yellow fever vaccine responses in identical twins.

Sequencing was performed on CD4+ T cells sorted from blood. These TCRs come from a woman younger than 30 in good health.

This clonotype has just a few counts. CDR3: CASSLGTGGSTDTQYF. CDR3 bases: TGTGCCAGCAGCTTAGGGACTGGCGGGAGCACAGATACGCAGTATTTT. The rearrangement uses TRBV7-8 and TRBJ2-3, with TRBD2 as a possible D gene (5 bases). Germline lookup yields CDR1 SGHVS and CDR2 FQNEAQ. V dropped 1 base and J dropped 0 bases, with 11 bases sitting between them. The CDR3 runs to 16 residues. The entire variable domain, with the rest obtained from reference TRBV7-8 and TRBJ2-3, is as follows: GAGVSQSPRYKVAKRGQDVALRCDPISGHVSLFWYQQALGQGPEFLTYFQNEAQLDKSGLPSDRFFAERPEGSVSTLKIQRTQQEDSAVYLCASSLGTGGSTDTQYFGPGTRLTVL.

The table lists this clonotype with a few counts. CDR3 residues: CASSGPRTVGGTQYF. CDR3 DNA: TGTGCCAGCAGTGGGCCCAGAACAGTCGGAGGTACGCAGTATTTT. V usage is TRBV2 and J usage is TRBJ2-3; TRBD2 is a possible D gene (5 bases). Trimming stripped 4 bases from V and 8 bases from J, with 19 bases between. The CDR3 extends over 15 amino acids. The V gene's germline CDR1 is SNHLY and CDR2 FYNNEI.